The 12 T cell receptor beta chains below come from one sample, sequenced in a study of beta chain features in type 1 diabetes. Whole-study results and caveats: For Type 1 diabetes patients, all four CD4+ subsets carried TCRB CDR3s that were moderately but significantly shorter.

Their antigens are not known. Expressed TCRB transcripts got sequenced, as all isolated RNA was reverse transcribed. Some clones are missing from TCRdb's copy, which holds only in-frame ones; the method was immunoSEQ multiplex PCR. The data contain about 170,000 clones, about 7.9% of them seen just once; the ten biggest clones take up 0.5%. Material: central memory CD4+ T cells from blood. These receptor sequences come from a man aged 18 to 35 with type 1 diabetes.

The rearrangement links TRBV30 to TRBJ1-5; 7 bases fit TRBD1. V was pared by 3 bases and J by 8 bases, with 10 bases of the junction left unmatched. Per the germline V gene, CDR1 is GTSNPN and CDR2 is SVGIG (reference sequence). This CDR3 has 14 residues. The CDR3 DNA reads as TGTGCCTGGAGCCCAGGGACAGAGTTTGAGCCCCAGCATTTT. Translating it yields CAWSPGTEFEPQHF.

In its sample, this clone was seen a few times. The gene calls are TRBV10-3 and TRBJ1-2; 7 nucleotides align to TRBD1. CDR1 is ENHRY, CDR2 SYGVKD, per germline. J was trimmed by 2 bases and V by 3 bases; bases with no gene match: 12. The CDR3 has 17 amino acids. The CDR3 coding sequence is TGTGCCATCAGTGATGATGGCGGGACAGCCTTCAACTATGGCTACACCTTC. Translated, it gives CAISDDGGTAFNYGYTF.

This clone has ten or more counts. This sequence joins TRBV30 and TRBJ2-7; D may be TRBD1 (6 bases). This CDR3 is 13 amino acids long. The V end was cut by 0 bases, the J end by 2 bases, with 8 bases between. Looked up from germline, CDR1 is GTSNPN and CDR2 is SVGIG (reference sequence). The CDR3 region has the DNA TGTGCCTGGAGTGTAGGGGGAACCTACGAGCAGTACTTC. Residues: CAWSVGGTYEQYF.

This rearrangement joins TRBV5-4 to TRBJ2-1; the match to TRBD2 covers 7 bases. V lost 7 bases, J lost 3 bases, and 7 bases stayed unmatched. The germline CDR1 and CDR2 sequences are SGHNT and YYREEE (reference sequence). This CDR3 has 14 amino acids. The CDR3, as DNA: TGTGCCAGCGGGGAGGGCGGGGGCTACAATGAGCAGTTCTTC. Translating gives CASGEGGGYNEQFF.

Here the CDR3 reads CTSSGEQGLCWTNEKLFF. The CDR3 nucleotides read TGCACCAGCAGCGGAGAACAGGGGTTATGTTGGACTAATGAAAAACTGTTTTTT. The chain carries TRBV1 and TRBJ1-4; the table's D call, TRBD1, was not checked against the DNA. TRBV1 is annotated as a pseudogene. The CDR3 contains 18 residues.

V is TRBV11-2 and J is TRBJ2-4; TRBD2 matches 8 bases. This CDR3 is built from 16 residues. Germline V CDR1 and CDR2: SGHAT, FQNNGV. Trimming cost V 5 bases and J 6 bases; bases outside gene matches: 12. This chain's CDR3 is CASSPTGAGVRNIQYF. In DNA, the CDR3 is TGTGCCAGCAGCCCCACCGGAGCGGGAGTCCGAAACATTCAGTACTTC.

This clone occurred a few times. The chain recombines TRBV27 with TRBJ2-7, with no clear D. The CDR3 covers 13 residues. Germline CDR1 reads MNHEY; CDR2 reads SMNVEV (reference sequence). V gave up 5 bases and J gave up 9 bases, with 17 bases separating them. In nucleotides, the CDR3 is TGTGCCAGCAGTCCTATAGACTTCCCTCGGCAGTACTTC. This encodes CASSPIDFPRQYF.

This clone appeared a few times. The V call is TRBV5-1, the J call TRBJ2-3, with D possibly matching TRBD1 (5 bases). The V and J ends lost 2 bases and 6 bases respectively, with 13 bases between them. In germline, CDR1 is SGHRS, CDR2 YFSETQ. This CDR3 region has 14 residues. The CDR3 DNA sequence: TGCGCCAGCAGCTTCGGCTCAGGGCGGGATACGCAGTATTTT. Its translation is CASSFGSGRDTQYF.

The chain joins TRBV27 to TRBJ2-7, with a tentative D call TRBD2 (7 bases). This CDR3 is built from 13 residues. The germline V gene has CDR1 MNHEY and CDR2 SMNVEV (reference sequence). Trimming pared 4 bases from V and 7 bases from J, leaving 14 bases between. The CDR3 here is CASSSRGGLEQYF. The DNA of the CDR3 is TGTGCCAGCAGTTCTCGCGGGGGCCTAGAGCAGTACTTC.

J is TRBJ1-2 and V is TRBV7-9; TRBD1 might be the D (5 bases). Germline assignment: CDR1 SEHNR and CDR2 FQNEAQ (reference sequence). V shed 5 bases and J shed 4 bases, with 11 bases lying between them. The CDR3 runs to 13 residues. CDR3 in amino acids: CASSPQEGYGYTF. CDR3 DNA: TGTGCCAGCAGCCCACAGGAAGGCTATGGCTACACCTTC.

The rearrangement links TRBV18 to TRBJ2-5; TRBD1 matches 9 bases. The trim removed 2 bases at V and 1 base at J, leaving 2 bases unmatched. The CDR3 covers 15 residues. Germline V CDR1 and CDR2: KGHSH, LQKENI. CDR3 sequence: CASSPGTGSQETQYF. CDR3 nucleotides: TGTGCCAGCTCACCAGGGACAGGGTCCCAAGAGACCCAGTACTTC.

This clone occurred many times. The J gene is TRBJ2-3, the V gene TRBV29-1, with D hard to call. This CDR3 is 13 amino acids long. Germline V lookup: CDR1 SQVTM, CDR2 ANQGSEA. The V and J ends lost 2 bases and 0 bases respectively, with 6 bases between them. Here the CDR3 reads CSVEQTSTDTQYF. In DNA, the CDR3 is TGCAGCGTTGAACAAACTAGCACAGATACGCAGTATTTT.